Listed below are T cell receptor beta chains from one sample, sequenced in a study of a mutant IDH1 vaccine in newly diagnosed glioma. Sequenced by immunoSEQ multiplex PCR; TCRdb stores in-frame clones only, minus some. This table has some 130,000 clones, roughly 75% appearing once. The antigens of these receptors remain unknown. Sequencing used PBMCs, obtained from a glioma patient whose treatment included an IDH1 peptide vaccine. These TCRs come from a man aged 35-49 years with glioma. CDR3s leave out the opening cysteine and the closing phenylalanine or tryptophan. The D gene is left open where the match is weak.

d_call,v_call,cdr3_aa
NA,TRBV4-1,ASSQDRGYQGYT
NA,TRBV6-4,ASSEQGNQPQH
NA,TRBV2,ASRFRDNQPQH
NA,TRBV6-5,ASSYRQEISYGYT
NA,TRBV5-5,ASSQQGLEKLF
NA,TRBV19,ASTQYFSSGANVLT
NA,TRBV29-1,SVEIRRGGYEQY
NA,TRBV7-2,ASSLRFDQPQH
NA,TRBV7-8,ASIPGQSQYEQY
TRBD1,TRBV5-4,ASSRDRGEETQY
TRBD1,TRBV10-3,AISEGGQGAYEQY
NA,TRBV18,ASSQSVGANVLT
TRBD1,TRBV7-9,ASSLGQGVETQY
TRBD2,TRBV29-1,SVIAGGPNEQF
TRBD2,TRBV5-8,ASSLPWGLAVEYNEQF
NA,TRBV7-3,ASSPTGNTGELF
NA,TRBV6-6,ASSYSTDYNSPLH